This T cell receptor (beta chain) is from a study of T cells after yellow fever vaccination. The wider study: Preparation of fractions with low cell numbers was performed using SMART-Seq v4 Ultra Low Input.

A remark on this clonotype: Its matching antigen is unknown.

Study-wide points: A small proportion of clonotypes was detected in both the CD4 and CD8 compartments. Post-booster samples contained most primary-vaccination clones (approximately 96% CD4, about 90% CD8).

Trimming removed 1 base from V and 7 bases from J, with 16 bases in between. CDR1 is SEHNR and CDR2 is FQNEAQ in the germline V gene (reference sequence). CDR3 size: 15 residues. A 5'RACE template-switching step, the method used to make TCR cDNA, added a universal primer site and UMIs. Each CDR3 protein gets one entry after TCRdb re-called the 5' RACE reads with MiXCR. Of approximately 580,000 distinct CDR3 sequences detected, about a sixth appear once; the ten largest clones hold around 16%. The material was PBMCs, obtained roughly 5 days after the first yellow fever vaccination. The rearrangement uses TRBV7-9 and TRBJ2-5, with D possibly being TRBD1 (5 bases). The origin of this receptor is a man between 18 and 35 years old who received the YFV17D yellow fever vaccine. CDR3 coding DNA: TGTGCCAGCAGCTTAGGTTCAACTGGGGCGGTGACCCAGTACTTC. Encoded protein: CASSLGSTGAVTQYF. Together with reference TRBV7-9 and TRBJ2-5, the CDR3 gives the full variable domain: DTGVSQNPRHKITKRGQNVTFRCDPISEHNRLYWYRQTLGQGPEFLTYFQNEAQLEKSRLLSDRFSAERPKGSFSTLEIQRTEQGDSAMYLCASSLGSTGAVTQYFGPGTRLLVL.